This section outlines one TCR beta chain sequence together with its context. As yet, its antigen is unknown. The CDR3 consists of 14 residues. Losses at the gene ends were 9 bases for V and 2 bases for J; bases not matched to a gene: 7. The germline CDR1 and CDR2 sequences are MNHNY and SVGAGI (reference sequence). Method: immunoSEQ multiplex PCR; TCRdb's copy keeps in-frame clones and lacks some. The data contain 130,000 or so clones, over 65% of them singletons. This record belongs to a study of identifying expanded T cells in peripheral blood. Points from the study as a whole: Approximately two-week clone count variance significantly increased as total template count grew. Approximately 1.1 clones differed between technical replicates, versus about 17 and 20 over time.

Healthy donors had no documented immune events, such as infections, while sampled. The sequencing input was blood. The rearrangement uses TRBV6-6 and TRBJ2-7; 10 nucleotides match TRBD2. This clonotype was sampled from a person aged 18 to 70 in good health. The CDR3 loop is CASLLSGGAYEQYF. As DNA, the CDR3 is TGTGCCAGTCTTCTGAGCGGGGGGGCCTACGAGCAGTACTTC.